This T cell receptor beta chain was retrieved from a study of CD8 T cells in ankylosing spondylitis. TCRdb reprocessed the 5' RACE reads via MiXCR and lists one record per CDR3 protein. The table records 200,000 to 250,000 distinct CDR3 sequences, roughly 10% of them present only once. Trimming took off 2 bases at V and 3 bases at J, with 11 bases between the two ends. Looked up from germline, CDR1 is MDHEN and CDR2 is SYDVKM. The CDR3 is 14 residues long. The sample holds many counts of this clonotype. Sequencing was done on a sample of blood, either unsorted or a sorted T cell fraction (not recorded which). The V and J genes are TRBV28 and TRBJ2-7; D is ambiguous. The TCR sequence derives from a male donor with ankylosing spondylitis or in good health (not recorded which). The CDR3 loop is CASSLMGKGYEQYF. The DNA of the CDR3 is TGTGCCAGCAGTTTAATGGGGAAAGGCTACGAGCAGTACTTC.